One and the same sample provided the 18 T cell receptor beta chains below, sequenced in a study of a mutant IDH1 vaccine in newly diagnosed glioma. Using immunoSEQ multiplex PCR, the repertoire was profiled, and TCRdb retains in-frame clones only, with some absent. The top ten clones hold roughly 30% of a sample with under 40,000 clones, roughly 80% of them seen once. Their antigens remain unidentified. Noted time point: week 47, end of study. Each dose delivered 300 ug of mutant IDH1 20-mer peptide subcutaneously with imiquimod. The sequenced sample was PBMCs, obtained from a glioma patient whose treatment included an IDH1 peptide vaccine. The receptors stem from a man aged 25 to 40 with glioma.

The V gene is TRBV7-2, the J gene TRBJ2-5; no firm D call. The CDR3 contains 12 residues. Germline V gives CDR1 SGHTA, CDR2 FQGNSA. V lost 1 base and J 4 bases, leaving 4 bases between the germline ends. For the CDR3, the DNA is TGTGCCAGCAGCTTAGTATCAGAGACCCAGTACTTC. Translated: CASSLVSETQYF.

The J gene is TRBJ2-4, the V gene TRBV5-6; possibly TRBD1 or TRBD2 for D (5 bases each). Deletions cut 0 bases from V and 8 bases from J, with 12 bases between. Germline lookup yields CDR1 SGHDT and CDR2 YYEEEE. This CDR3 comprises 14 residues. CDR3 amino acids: CASSLGGNSDIQYF. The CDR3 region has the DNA TGTGCCAGCAGCTTGGGGGGGAACTCAGACATTCAGTACTTC.

CDR3 sequence: CASSVDYGGNIQYF. DNA of the CDR3: TGTGCCAGCAGCGTAGACTACGGGGGGAACATTCAGTACTTC. This chain uses TRBV9 with TRBJ2-4, with 7 bases fitting TRBD2. The CDR3 has 14 residues. Germline V lookup: CDR1 SGDLS, CDR2 YYNGEE. Trimming removed 0 bases from V and 7 bases from J; junction bases left unmatched: 4. Together with reference TRBV9 and TRBJ2-4, the CDR3 gives the full variable domain: DSGVTQTPKHLITATGQRVTLRCSPRSGDLSVYWYQQSLDQGLQFLIQYYNGEERAKGNILERFSAQQFPDLHSELNLSSLELGDSALYFCASSVDYGGNIQYFGAGTRLSVL.

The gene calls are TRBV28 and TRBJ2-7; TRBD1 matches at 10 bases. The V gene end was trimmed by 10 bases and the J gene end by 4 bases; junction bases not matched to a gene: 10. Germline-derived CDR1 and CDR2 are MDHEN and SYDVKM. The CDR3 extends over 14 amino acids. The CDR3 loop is CATQAGTGDYEQYF. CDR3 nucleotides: TGTGCCACCCAAGCCGGGACAGGGGATTACGAGCAGTACTTC.

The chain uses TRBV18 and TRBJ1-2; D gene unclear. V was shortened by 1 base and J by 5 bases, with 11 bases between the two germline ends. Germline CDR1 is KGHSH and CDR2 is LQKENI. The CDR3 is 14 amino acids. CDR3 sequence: CASSPRTVDYGYTF. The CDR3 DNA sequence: TGTGCCAGCTCACCACGAACGGTTGATTATGGCTACACCTTC.

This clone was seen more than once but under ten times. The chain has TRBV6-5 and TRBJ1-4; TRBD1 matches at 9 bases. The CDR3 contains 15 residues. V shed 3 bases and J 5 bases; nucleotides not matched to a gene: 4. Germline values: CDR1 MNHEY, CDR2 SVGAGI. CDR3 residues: CASSYRDRVNEKLFF. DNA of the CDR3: TGTGCCAGCAGTTATCGGGACAGGGTGAATGAAAAACTGTTTTTT.

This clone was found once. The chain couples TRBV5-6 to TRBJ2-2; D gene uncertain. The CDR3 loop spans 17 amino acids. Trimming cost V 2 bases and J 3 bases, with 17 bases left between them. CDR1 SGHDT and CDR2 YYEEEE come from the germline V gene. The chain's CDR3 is CASSLRVGPGDTGELFF. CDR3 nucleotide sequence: TGTGCCAGCAGCTTAAGGGTCGGTCCTGGGGACACCGGGGAGCTGTTTTTT.

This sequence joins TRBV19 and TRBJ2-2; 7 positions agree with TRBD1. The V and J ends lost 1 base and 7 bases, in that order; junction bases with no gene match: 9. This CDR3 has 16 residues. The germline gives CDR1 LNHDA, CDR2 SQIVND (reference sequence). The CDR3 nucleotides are TGTGCCAGTAGTATAGCGGTAACAGGGGAACACGGGGAGCTGTTTTTT. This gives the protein CASSIAVTGEHGELFF.

The CDR3 nucleotides read TGTGCCAGCAGCTCGGAGGACAGCACCGGGGAGCTGTTTTTT. Amino acid sequence: CASSSEDSTGELFF. This chain connects TRBV5-6 to TRBJ2-2; the D gene is possibly TRBD1 (6 bases). The CDR3 spans 14 residues. With 3 bases removed from V and 4 bases from J, the gap between germline ends came to 10 bases. The germline V gene encodes CDR1 SGHDT and CDR2 YYEEEE.

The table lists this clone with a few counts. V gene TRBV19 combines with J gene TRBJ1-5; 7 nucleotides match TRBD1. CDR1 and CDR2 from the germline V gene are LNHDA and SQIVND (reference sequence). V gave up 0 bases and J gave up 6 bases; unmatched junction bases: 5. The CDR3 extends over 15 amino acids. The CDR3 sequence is CASSIDEGAGQPQHF. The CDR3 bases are TGTGCCAGTAGTATAGACGAGGGGGCGGGTCAGCCCCAGCATTTT.

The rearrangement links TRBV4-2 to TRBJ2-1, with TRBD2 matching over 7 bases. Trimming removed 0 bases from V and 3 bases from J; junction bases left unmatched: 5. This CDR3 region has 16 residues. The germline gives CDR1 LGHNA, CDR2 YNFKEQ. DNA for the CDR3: TGTGCCAGCAGCCAAGATCACAGCGGGGTCTACAATGAGCAGTTCTTC. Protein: CASSQDHSGVYNEQFF.

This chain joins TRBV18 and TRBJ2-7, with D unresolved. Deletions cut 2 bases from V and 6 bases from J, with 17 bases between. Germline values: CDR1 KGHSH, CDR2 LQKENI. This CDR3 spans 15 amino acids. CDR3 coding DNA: TGTGCCAGCTCACCAATGAACGGAATTGTCTCCGAGCAGTACTTC. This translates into CASSPMNGIVSEQYF.

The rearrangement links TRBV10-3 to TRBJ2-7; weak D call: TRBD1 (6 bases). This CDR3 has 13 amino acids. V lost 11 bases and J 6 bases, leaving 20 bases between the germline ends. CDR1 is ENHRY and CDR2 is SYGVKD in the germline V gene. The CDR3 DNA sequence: TGTGCCCCCTTGGGCACAGGGCAAGGCGAGCAGTACTTC. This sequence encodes CAPLGTGQGEQYF.

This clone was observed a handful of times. The DNA of the CDR3 is TGTGCCTGGAGTGTACGGTCGAGAACCGGGGAGCTGTTTTTT. Translation: CAWSVRSRTGELFF. This chain joins TRBV30 and TRBJ2-2; D remains unclear. The CDR3 has 14 amino acids. Germline V CDR1 and CDR2: GTSNPN, SVGIG (reference sequence). V was clipped by 0 bases and J by 5 bases, with 10 bases between them.

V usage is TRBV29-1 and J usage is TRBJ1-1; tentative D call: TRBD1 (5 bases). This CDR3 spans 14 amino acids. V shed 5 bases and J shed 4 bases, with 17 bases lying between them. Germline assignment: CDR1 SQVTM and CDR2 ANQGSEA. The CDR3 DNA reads TGCAGCGTTTCTCCGAGCAGTAGGGGCACTGAAGCTTTCTTT. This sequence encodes CSVSPSSRGTEAFF.

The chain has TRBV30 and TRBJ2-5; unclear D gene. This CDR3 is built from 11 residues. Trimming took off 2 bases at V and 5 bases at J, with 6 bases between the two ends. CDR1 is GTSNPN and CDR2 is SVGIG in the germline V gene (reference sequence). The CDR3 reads CAWSYGETQYF. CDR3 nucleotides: TGTGCCTGGAGTTACGGGGAGACCCAGTACTTC.

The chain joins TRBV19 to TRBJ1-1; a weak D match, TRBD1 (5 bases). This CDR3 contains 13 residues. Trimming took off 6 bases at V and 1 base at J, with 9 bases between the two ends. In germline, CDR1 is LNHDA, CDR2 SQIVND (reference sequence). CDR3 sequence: CASRDITNTEAFF. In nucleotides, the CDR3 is TGTGCCAGTAGGGACATAACGAACACTGAAGCTTTCTTT. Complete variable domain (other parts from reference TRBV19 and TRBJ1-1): DGGITQSPKYLFRKEGQNVTLSCEQNLNHDAMYWYRQDPGQGLRLIYYSQIVNDFQKGDIAEGYSVSREKKESFPLTVTSAQKNPTAFYLCASRDITNTEAFFGQGTRLTVV.

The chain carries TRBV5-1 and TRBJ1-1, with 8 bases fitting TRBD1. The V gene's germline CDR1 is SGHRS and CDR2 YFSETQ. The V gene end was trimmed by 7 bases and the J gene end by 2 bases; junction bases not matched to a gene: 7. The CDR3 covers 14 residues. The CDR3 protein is CASGGQGDNTEAFF. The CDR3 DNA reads TGCGCCAGCGGCGGACAGGGTGATAACACTGAAGCTTTCTTT.